The following is a T cell receptor beta chain sequence with its context. The antigen is not known. This sample was taken from a study of T cell repertoires in aging, cancer and after chemotherapy. The length of the CDR3 is 16 residues. V lost 4 bases and J lost 4; bases outside the gene matches: 7. Germline values: CDR1 SEHNR, CDR2 FQNEAQ (reference sequence). TRB rearrangements spanning V, D and J were amplified using mixed TRB-A/B primers. One entry per CDR3 protein, called by TCRdb with MiXCR from the multiplex PCR reads. The table records several thousand distinct CDR3 sequences, approximately 30% of them present only once. Study conclusions and caveats: Lymphoid organ infiltration in hematological cancer patients may impair thymic emigration or peripheral T cell expansion.

Peripheral blood genomic DNA, not sorted cells or RNA, was the template. Sequenced sample: blood. This clonotype was obtained from a human donor with a blood cancer. The donor label of this sample is uncertain. This rearrangement joins TRBV7-9 to TRBJ2-1, with 10 positions matching TRBD2. The DNA for the CDR3 is TGTGCCAGCAGCTCCCTAACTAGCGGGGATTACAATGAGCAGTTCTTC. It yields the protein CASSSLTSGDYNEQFF.